This T cell receptor (beta chain) is drawn from a study of OX40 agonist ivuxolimab in advanced cancers. Libraries were prepared by immunoSEQ multiplex PCR; TCRdb keeps only in-frame clonotypes and omits some of them. The sample lists more than 85,000 clones, approximately 90% occurring once. The CDR3 consists of 16 residues. CDR1 LNHNV and CDR2 YYDKDF come from the germline V gene (reference sequence). Trimming shortened V by 0 bases and J by 6 bases, and 15 bases separated the two germline ends. This TCR was recovered from an adult with an advanced solid tumor such as melanoma, head and neck, liver or kidney cancer. This chain connects TRBV15 to TRBJ2-1; unclear D gene. The starting material was CD4+ or CD8+ T cells sorted from blood, obtained in a trial of the OX40 agonist ivuxolimab. The CDR3, as DNA: TGTGCCACCAGCAGAGAGGACCGACCGGCAGTCAATGAGCAGTTCTTC. Amino acid sequence: CATSREDRPAVNEQFF. Combining the CDR3 with reference TRBV15 and TRBJ2-1 gives the whole variable domain DAMVIQNPRYQVTQFGKPVTLSCSQTLNHNVMYWYQQKSSQAPKLLFHYYDKDFNNEADTPDNFQSRRPNTSFCFLDIRSPGLGDTAMYLCATSREDRPAVNEQFFGPGTRLTVL.